Sequencing of this T cell receptor (beta chain) was carried out in a study of blood T cells in healthy people across ages. Study results and caveats: Not knowing donor CMV status may have confounded expanded clonotype changes.

Trimming cost V 4 bases and J 8 bases, with 21 bases left between them. This CDR3 is 16 amino acids long. CDR1 and CDR2 (germline): SGHTA, FQGNSA. Extraction yielded at least 5 micrograms of total RNA per sample. Notes on this clonotype: The antigen is undetermined.

It was with a sample-barcoded 5' primer and a J-beta primer mix that a second PCR of roughly 7 to 12 cycles was run. TCRdb re-derived calls from the 5' RACE reads in MiXCR, one entry per CDR3 protein. Of hundreds of thousands of distinct CDR3 sequences in the sample, roughly 43% were seen once. V gene TRBV7-2 combines with J gene TRBJ2-1; D unresolved. This sequence originates from a man of 80 years or more in good health. Sequencing was done on a sample of blood. Here the CDR3 DNA reads TGTGCCAGCAGCTCTGGGGTGAGAGCCACTACGGATGAGCAGTTCTTC. Translating gives CASSSGVRATTDEQFF.